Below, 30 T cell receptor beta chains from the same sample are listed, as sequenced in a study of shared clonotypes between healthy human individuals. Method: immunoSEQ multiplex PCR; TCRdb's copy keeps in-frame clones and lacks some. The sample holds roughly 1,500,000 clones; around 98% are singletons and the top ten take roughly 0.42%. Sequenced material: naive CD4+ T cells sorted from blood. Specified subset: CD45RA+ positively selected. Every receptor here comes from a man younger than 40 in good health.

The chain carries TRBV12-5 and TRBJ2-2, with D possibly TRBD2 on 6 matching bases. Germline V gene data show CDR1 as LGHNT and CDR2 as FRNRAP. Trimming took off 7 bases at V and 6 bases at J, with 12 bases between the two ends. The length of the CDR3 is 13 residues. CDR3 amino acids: CASALRGSGELFF. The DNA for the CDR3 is TGTGCTAGTGCTCTACGGGGGTCCGGGGAGCTGTTTTTT. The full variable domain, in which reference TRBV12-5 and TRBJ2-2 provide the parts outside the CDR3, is DARVTQTPRHKVTEMGQEVTMRCQPILGHNTVFWYRQTMMQGLELLAYFRNRAPLDDSGMPKDRFSAEMPDATLATLKIQPSEPRDSAVYFCASALRGSGELFFGEGSRLTVL.

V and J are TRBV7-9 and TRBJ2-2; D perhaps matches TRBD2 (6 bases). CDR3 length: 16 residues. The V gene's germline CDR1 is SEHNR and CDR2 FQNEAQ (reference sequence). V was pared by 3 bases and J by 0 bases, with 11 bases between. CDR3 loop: CASSFVGTPNTGELFF. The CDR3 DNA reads TGTGCCAGCAGCTTCGTGGGGACTCCGAACACCGGGGAGCTGTTTTTT. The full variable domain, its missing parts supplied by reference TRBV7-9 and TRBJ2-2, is DTGVSQNPRHKITKRGQNVTFRCDPISEHNRLYWYRQTLGQGPEFLTYFQNEAQLEKSRLLSDRFSAERPKGSFSTLEIQRTEQGDSAMYLCASSFVGTPNTGELFFGEGSRLTVL.

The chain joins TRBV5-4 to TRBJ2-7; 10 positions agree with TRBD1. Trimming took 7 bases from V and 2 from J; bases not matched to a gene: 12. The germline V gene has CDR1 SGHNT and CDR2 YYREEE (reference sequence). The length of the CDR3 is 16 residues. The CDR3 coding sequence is TGTGCCAGCGGGGGGCCACAGGGACAGGGGACCTACGAGCAGTACTTC. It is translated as CASGGPQGQGTYEQYF. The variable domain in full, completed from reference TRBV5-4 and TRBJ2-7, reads ETGVTQSPTHLIKTRGQQVTLRCSSQSGHNTVSWYQQALGQGPQFIFQYYREEENGRGNFPPRFSGLQFPNYSSELNVNALELDDSALYLCASGGPQGQGTYEQYFGPGTRLTVT.

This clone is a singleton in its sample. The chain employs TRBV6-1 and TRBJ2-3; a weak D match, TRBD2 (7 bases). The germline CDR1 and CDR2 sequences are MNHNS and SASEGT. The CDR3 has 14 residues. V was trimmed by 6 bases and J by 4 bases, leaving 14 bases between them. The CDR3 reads CASRSPGGADTQYF. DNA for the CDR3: TGTGCCAGCAGGAGCCCGGGGGGCGCAGATACGCAGTATTTT.

In nucleotides, the CDR3 is TGCGCCAGCACCTTCAGGAGGACTAGCGGGTTAAGCTCCTACAATGAGCAGTTCTTC. Translated, it gives CASTFRRTSGLSSYNEQFF. The chain recombines TRBV10-2 with TRBJ2-1; 11 bases agree with TRBD2. Per germline, CDR1 WSHSY and CDR2 SAAADI. Germline trimming cut 7 bases from V and 0 bases from J; bases unmatched to any gene: 14. The CDR3 covers 19 residues.

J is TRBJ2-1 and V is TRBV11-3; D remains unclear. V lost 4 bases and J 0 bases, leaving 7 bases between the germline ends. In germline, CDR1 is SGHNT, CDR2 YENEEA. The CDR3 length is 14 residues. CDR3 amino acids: CASSYTASYNEQFF. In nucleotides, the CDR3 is TGTGCCAGCAGCTATACTGCCTCCTACAATGAGCAGTTCTTC.

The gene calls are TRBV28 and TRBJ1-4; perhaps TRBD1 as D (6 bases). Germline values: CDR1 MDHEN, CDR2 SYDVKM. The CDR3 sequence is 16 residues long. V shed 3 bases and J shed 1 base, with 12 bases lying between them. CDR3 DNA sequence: TGTGCCAGCAGTTTCGGGGGGCGCAGAACTAATGAAAAACTGTTTTTT. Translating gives CASSFGGRRTNEKLFF.

The CDR3 region is CASSRGTTNEKLFF. CDR3 DNA: TGTGCCAGCAGTAGGGGTACAACTAATGAAAAACTGTTTTTT. This chain links TRBV2 with TRBJ1-4; perhaps TRBD1 as D (5 bases). CDR3 length: 14 residues. The V gene lost 5 bases and the J gene lost 0 bases, with 7 bases spanning the gap. Germline CDR1 SNHLY, CDR2 FYNNEI.

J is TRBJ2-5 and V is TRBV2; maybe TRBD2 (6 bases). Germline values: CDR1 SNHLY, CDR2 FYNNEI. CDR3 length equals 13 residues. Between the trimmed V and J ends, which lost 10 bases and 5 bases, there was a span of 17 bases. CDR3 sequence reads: CANPKTGGETQYF. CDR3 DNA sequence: TGTGCCAACCCAAAAACTGGGGGGGAGACCCAGTACTTC.

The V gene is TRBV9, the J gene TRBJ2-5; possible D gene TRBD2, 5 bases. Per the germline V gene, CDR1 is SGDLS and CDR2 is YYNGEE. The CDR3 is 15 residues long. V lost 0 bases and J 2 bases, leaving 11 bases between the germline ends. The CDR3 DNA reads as TGTGCCAGCAGCGTAGGAGGGCAGTTACAAGAGACCCAGTACTTC. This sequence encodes CASSVGGQLQETQYF.

Here the CDR3 DNA reads TGTGCCAGCAGTGAAACGACTAGCGTAAACGAGCAGTACTTC. It encodes CASSETTSVNEQYF. This chain links TRBV6-1 with TRBJ2-7; 8 bases agree with TRBD2. V lost 2 bases, J lost 5 bases, and 5 bases stayed unmatched. Germline values: CDR1 MNHNS, CDR2 SASEGT. CDR3 length: 14 amino acids.

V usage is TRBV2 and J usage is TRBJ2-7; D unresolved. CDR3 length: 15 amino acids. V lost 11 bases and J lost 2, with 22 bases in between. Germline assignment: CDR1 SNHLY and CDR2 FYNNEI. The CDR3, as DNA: TGTGCCTCCTCCCCGGGCCTGTACGAAACCTACGAGCAGTACTTC. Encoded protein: CASSPGLYETYEQYF.

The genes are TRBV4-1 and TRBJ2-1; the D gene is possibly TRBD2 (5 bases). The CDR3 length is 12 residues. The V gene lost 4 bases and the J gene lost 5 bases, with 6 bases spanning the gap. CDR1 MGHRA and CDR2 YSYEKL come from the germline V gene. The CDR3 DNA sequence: TGCGCCAGCAGCCGAGGGAACAATGAGCAGTTCTTC. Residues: CASSRGNNEQFF.

The CDR3 here is CAISGTDFNEQFF. The CDR3 DNA reads TGTGCCATCAGTGGGACCGATTTCAATGAGCAGTTCTTC. The chain recombines TRBV10-3 with TRBJ2-1; D not certain. V was shortened by 4 bases and J by 6 bases, with 10 bases between the two germline ends. This CDR3 is built from 13 residues. Germline-derived CDR1 and CDR2 are ENHRY and SYGVKD.

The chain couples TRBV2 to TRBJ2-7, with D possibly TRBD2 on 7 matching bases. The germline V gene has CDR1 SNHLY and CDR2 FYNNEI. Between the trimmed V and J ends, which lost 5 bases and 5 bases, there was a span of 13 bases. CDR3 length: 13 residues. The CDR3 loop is CASSSEGGNEQYF. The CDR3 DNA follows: TGTGCCAGCAGTTCCGAGGGGGGGAACGAGCAGTACTTC.

Here the CDR3 DNA reads TGTGCCAGCAGCTCTTTTTCCCAAGTCCCAGATACGCAGTATTTT. Protein product: CASSSFSQVPDTQYF. This sequence joins TRBV7-9 and TRBJ2-3; no clear D. The germline V gene encodes CDR1 SEHNR and CDR2 FQNEAQ (reference sequence). The CDR3 extends over 15 amino acids. The V end lost 4 bases, the J end lost 4 bases, and 15 bases lay between the germline ends.

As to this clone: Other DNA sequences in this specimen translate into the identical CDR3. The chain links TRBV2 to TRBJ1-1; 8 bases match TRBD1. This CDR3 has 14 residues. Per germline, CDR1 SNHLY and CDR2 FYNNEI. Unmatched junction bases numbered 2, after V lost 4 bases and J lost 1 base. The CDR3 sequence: CASSAGTGNTEAFF. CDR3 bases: TGTGCCAGCAGTGCCGGGACAGGGAACACTGAAGCTTTCTTT.

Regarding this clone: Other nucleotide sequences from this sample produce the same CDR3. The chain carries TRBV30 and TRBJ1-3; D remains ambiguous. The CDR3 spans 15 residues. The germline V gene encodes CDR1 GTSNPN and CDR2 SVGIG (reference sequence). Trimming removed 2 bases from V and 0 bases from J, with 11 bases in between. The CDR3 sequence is CAWSRTGDSGNTIYF. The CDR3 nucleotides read TGTGCCTGGAGTAGGACTGGGGACTCTGGAAACACCATATATTTT.

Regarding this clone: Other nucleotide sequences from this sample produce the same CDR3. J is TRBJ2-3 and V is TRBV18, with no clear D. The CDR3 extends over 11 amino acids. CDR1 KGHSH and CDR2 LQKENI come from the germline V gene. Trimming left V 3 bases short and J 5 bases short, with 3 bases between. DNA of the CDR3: TGTGCCAGCTCACCGAAAGATACGCAGTATTTT. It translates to CASSPKDTQYF.

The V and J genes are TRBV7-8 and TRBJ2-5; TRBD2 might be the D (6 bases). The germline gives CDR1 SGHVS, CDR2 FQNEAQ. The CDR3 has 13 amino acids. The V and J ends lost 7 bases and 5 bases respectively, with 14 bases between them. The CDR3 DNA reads TGTGCCAGCACCTCCGCGGGGCGGGAGACCCAGTACTTC. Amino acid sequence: CASTSAGRETQYF.

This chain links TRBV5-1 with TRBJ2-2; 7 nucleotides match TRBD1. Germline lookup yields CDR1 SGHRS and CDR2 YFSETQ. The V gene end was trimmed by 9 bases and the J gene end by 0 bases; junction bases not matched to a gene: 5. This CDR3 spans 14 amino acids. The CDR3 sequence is CATETGTNTGELFF. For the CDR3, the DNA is TGCGCCACCGAGACAGGGACGAACACCGGGGAGCTGTTTTTT.

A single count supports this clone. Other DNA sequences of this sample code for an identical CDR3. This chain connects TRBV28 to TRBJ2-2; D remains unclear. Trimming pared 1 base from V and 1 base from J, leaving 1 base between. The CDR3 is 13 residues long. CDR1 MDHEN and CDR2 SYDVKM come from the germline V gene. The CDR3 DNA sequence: TGTGCCAGCAGTTTATTGAACACCGGGGAGCTGTTTTTT. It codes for CASSLLNTGELFF. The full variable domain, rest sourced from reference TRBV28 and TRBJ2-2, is DVKVTQSSRYLVKRTGEKVFLECVQDMDHENMFWYRQDPGLGLRLIYFSYDVKMKEKGDIPEGYSVSREKKERFSLILESASTNQTSMYLCASSLLNTGELFFGEGSRLTVL.

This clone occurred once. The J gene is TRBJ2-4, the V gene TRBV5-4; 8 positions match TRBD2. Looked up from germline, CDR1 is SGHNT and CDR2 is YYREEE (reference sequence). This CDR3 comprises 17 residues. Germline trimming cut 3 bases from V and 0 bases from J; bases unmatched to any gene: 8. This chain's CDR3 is CASSSDIAGLAKNIQYF. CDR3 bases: TGTGCCAGCAGCTCGGACATAGCGGGGCTAGCCAAAAACATTCAGTACTTC.

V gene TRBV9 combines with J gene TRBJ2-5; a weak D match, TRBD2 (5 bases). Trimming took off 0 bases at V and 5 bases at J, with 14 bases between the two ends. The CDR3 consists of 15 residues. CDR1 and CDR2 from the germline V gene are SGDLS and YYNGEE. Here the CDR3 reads CASSVGGRGRETQYF. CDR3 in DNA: TGTGCCAGCAGCGTAGGAGGTCGGGGAAGGGAGACCCAGTACTTC.

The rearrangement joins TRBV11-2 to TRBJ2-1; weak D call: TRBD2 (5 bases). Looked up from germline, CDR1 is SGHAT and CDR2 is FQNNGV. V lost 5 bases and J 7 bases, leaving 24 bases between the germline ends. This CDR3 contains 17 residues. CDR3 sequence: CASSPREATIRGNEQFF. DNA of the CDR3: TGTGCCAGCAGCCCCCGGGAAGCGACCATCCGTGGGAATGAGCAGTTCTTC. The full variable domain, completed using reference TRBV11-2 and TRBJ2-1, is EAGVAQSPRYKIIEKRQSVAFWCNPISGHATLYWYQQILGQGPKLLIQFQNNGVVDDSQLPKDRFSAERLKGVDSTLKIQPAKLEDSAVYLCASSPREATIRGNEQFFGPGTRLTVL.

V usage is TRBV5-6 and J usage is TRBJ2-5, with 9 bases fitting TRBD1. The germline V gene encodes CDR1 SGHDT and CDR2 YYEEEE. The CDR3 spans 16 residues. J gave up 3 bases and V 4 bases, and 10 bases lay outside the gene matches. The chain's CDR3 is CASSIRTGEKEETQYF. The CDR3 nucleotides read TGTGCCAGCAGCATTCGGACAGGGGAAAAGGAAGAGACCCAGTACTTC.

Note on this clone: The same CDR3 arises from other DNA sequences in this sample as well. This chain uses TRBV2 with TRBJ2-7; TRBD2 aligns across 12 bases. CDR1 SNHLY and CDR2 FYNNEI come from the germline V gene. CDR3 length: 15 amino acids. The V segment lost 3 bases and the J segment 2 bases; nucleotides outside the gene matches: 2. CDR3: CASSERLAGAYEQYF. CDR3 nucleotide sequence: TGTGCCAGCAGTGAGAGACTAGCGGGAGCCTACGAGCAGTACTTC.

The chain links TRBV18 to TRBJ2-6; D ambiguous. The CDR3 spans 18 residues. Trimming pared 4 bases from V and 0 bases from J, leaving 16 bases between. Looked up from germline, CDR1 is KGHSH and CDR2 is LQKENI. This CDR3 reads CASSRTAQINSGANVLTF. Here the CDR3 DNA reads TGTGCCAGCTCACGGACCGCACAGATCAACTCTGGGGCCAACGTCCTGACTTTC.

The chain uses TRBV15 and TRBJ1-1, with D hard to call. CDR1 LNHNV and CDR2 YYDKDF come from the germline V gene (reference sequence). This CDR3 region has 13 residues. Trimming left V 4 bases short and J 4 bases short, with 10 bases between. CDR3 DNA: TGTGCCACCAGCACTCAAGGCGGCACTGAAGCTTTCTTT. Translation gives CATSTQGGTEAFF.

The CDR3 here is CASSGLLEQFF. In nucleotides, the CDR3 is TGTGCCAGTTCAGGGCTCCTTGAGCAGTTCTTC. This chain uses TRBV7-9 with TRBJ2-1; tentative D call: TRBD1 (5 bases). Deletions cut 9 bases from V and 9 bases from J, with 12 bases between. Germline V gene sequence: CDR1 SEHNR, CDR2 FQNEAQ (reference sequence). This CDR3 comprises 11 residues.